The next 25 T cell receptor beta chains were all read from a single sample in a study of T cells in Graves' hyperthyroidism and ophthalmopathy. Authors of the study amplified TCR beta CDR3 regions from RNA transcripts. Primed by the HTBI set, a first-round RT-PCR was run on the TCR CDR3. Each CDR3 protein gets one entry after TCRdb re-called the multiplex PCR reads with MiXCR. Of fewer than 900,000 distinct CDR3 sequences listed, under 20% were seen once; the top ten hold roughly a sixth. The sample taken for sequencing was blood. All receptors derive from a woman aged 45-65 years with Graves' hyperthyroidism that later progressed to Graves' ophthalmopathy.

This clonotype has at least ten counts. The chain combines TRBV3-1 with TRBJ2-7, with TRBD1 identical over 7 bases. V trimming: 0 bases; J trimming: 2 bases; junction bases outside the gene matches: 4. Looked up from germline, CDR1 is LGHDT and CDR2 is YNNKEL (reference sequence). The CDR3 spans 15 residues. CDR3 amino acids: CASSQETGIPYEQYF. Written as DNA, the CDR3 is TGTGCCAGCAGCCAAGAGACAGGGATCCCCTACGAGCAGTACTTC.

Many counts were recorded for this clonotype. The chain uses TRBV11-2 and TRBJ2-3, with D perhaps given as TRBD1 or TRBD2 (5 bases each). Germline CDR1 SGHAT, CDR2 FQNNGV. V lost 6 bases, J lost 3 bases, and 16 bases lay in between. CDR3 length: 15 amino acids. Written as DNA, the CDR3 is TGTGCCAGCAGGGGGGTCTTATCTACGACAGATACGCAGTATTTT. It codes for CASRGVLSTTDTQYF.

The chain has TRBV5-5 and TRBJ1-2; no firm D call. V was shortened by 2 bases and J by 4 bases, with 12 bases between the two germline ends. In germline, CDR1 is SGHKS, CDR2 YYEKEE (reference sequence). This CDR3 is 14 amino acids long. The CDR3, as DNA: TGTGCCAGCAGCTTAGTGTGGGGAGTCTATGGCTACACCTTC. Protein product: CASSLVWGVYGYTF.

The chain uses TRBV6-1 and TRBJ1-2; 9 bases map to TRBD1. Trimming at V came to 6 bases and at J to 4 bases, leaving 9 bases not matched to a gene. This CDR3 has 15 residues. Per germline, CDR1 MNHNS and CDR2 SASEGT. The CDR3, as DNA: TGTGCCAGCAGGACCACAGGGGGCGGTAGCTATGGCTACACCTTC. Its protein product is CASRTTGGGSYGYTF.

J is TRBJ1-1 and V is TRBV18, with a weak D call TRBD1 (6 bases). The CDR3 is made up of 15 amino acids. CDR1 and CDR2 (germline): KGHSH, LQKENI. V was shortened by 3 bases and J by 2 bases, with 13 bases between the two germline ends. CDR3 in DNA: TGTGCCAGCTCACCGCCGGCACAGGGTAACACTGAAGCTTTCTTT. Amino acid sequence: CASSPPAQGNTEAFF.

This clonotype turned up a few times. The CDR3 spells CASSHGTGEDQPQHF. The CDR3 region has the DNA TGTGCCAGCAGCCACGGGACAGGGGAGGATCAGCCCCAGCATTTT. The chain has TRBV3-1 and TRBJ1-5, with 10 bases lining up with TRBD1. CDR1 is LGHDT and CDR2 is YNNKEL in the germline V gene (reference sequence). The CDR3 runs 15 residues. Trimming removed 3 bases from V and 5 bases from J; junction bases left unmatched: 4.

V gene TRBV4-1 combines with J gene TRBJ1-4; TRBD1 agrees at 7 bases. There are 16 residues in the CDR3. J gave up 5 bases and V 1 base, and 7 bases lay outside the gene matches. Germline CDR1 MGHRA, CDR2 YSYEKL. The CDR3 DNA reads TGCGCCAGCAGCCAAGCCGGTGGGACAGTGAATGAAAAACTGTTTTTT. Amino acids: CASSQAGGTVNEKLFF.

The rearrangement uses TRBV5-5 and TRBJ2-2, with a weak D call TRBD2 (6 bases). V gave up 4 bases and J gave up 6 bases, with 19 bases separating them. This CDR3 has 16 residues. Germline CDR1 is SGHKS and CDR2 is YYEKEE (reference sequence). CDR3 nucleotide sequence: TGTGCCAGCAGCCGGTTCGTCGGCGGGGCCGCCGGGGAGCTGTTTTTT. It yields the protein CASSRFVGGAAGELFF.

This clonotype has just a few counts. The CDR3 region is CASGSPYNEQFF. The CDR3 nucleotides read TGTGCCAGCGGGTCCCCTTACAATGAGCAGTTCTTC. The chain links TRBV27 to TRBJ2-1; D remains unclear. Germline CDR1 and CDR2: MNHEY and SMNVEV (reference sequence). Trimming took off 8 bases at V and 4 bases at J, with 9 bases between the two ends. This CDR3 contains 12 residues.

The chain recombines TRBV29-1 with TRBJ1-1, with no clear D. Germline V gene lookup returns CDR1 SQVTM and CDR2 ANQGSEA. This CDR3 is built from 12 residues. Trimming shortened V by 5 bases and J by 3 bases, and 10 bases separated the two germline ends. The CDR3: CSVRHPDTEAFF. In nucleotides, the CDR3 is TGCAGCGTTCGGCACCCGGACACTGAAGCTTTCTTT.

This clonotype was picked up many times. This chain links TRBV6-1 with TRBJ1-1, with D perhaps matching TRBD1 (5 bases). Trimming stripped 7 bases from V and 3 bases from J, with 12 bases between. This CDR3 has 13 amino acids. Germline V gene sequence: CDR1 MNHNS, CDR2 SASEGT. The CDR3 bases are TGTGCCAGCATAAAGCGGGGGTACACTGAAGCTTTCTTT. Translated, it gives CASIKRGYTEAFF.

This chain connects TRBV20-1 to TRBJ2-5, with TRBD2 matching over 7 bases. The CDR3 runs 16 residues. With V trimmed by 3 bases and J by 0 bases, 10 bases remained unmatched. CDR1 and CDR2 (germline): DFQATT, SNEGSKA (reference sequence). In DNA, the CDR3 is TGCAGTGCTAGTAGCGGGCGGGCCCGGTACCAAGAGACCCAGTACTTC. It encodes CSASSGRARYQETQYF.

This clonotype turned up a few times. The rearrangement joins TRBV4-2 to TRBJ2-3; D possibly corresponds to TRBD2 (5 bases). This CDR3 contains 16 residues. Trimming stripped 0 bases from V and 5 bases from J, with 15 bases between. CDR1 LGHNA and CDR2 YNFKEQ come from the germline V gene. This CDR3 is CASSQELTRRGDTQYF. In DNA, the CDR3 is TGTGCCAGCAGCCAAGAATTAACCCGCCGGGGAGATACGCAGTATTTT.

The chain is built from TRBV6-2 or TRBV6-3 and TRBJ1-2; D unclear. The length of the CDR3 is 13 residues. V dropped 6 bases and J dropped 4 bases, with 12 bases sitting between them. Germline V lookup: CDR1 MNHEY, CDR2 SVGEGT. The chain's CDR3 is CASRAGKGYGYTF. Written as DNA, the CDR3 is TGTGCCAGCAGGGCAGGAAAGGGCTATGGCTACACCTTC.

This clonotype was observed a few times. The CDR3 region is CASSVRGFGNTEAFF. In DNA, the CDR3 is TGTGCCAGCAGTGTGCGTGGTTTCGGCAACACTGAAGCTTTCTTT. This rearrangement joins TRBV27 to TRBJ1-1; D call uncertain. This CDR3 contains 15 residues. Germline CDR1 is MNHEY and CDR2 is SMNVEV (reference sequence). Trimming removed 5 bases at V and 2 bases at J, with 15 bases between.

The sample holds a few counts of this clonotype. The chain has TRBV19 and TRBJ2-4; D is perhaps TRBD1 (5 bases). The CDR3 has 13 residues. The germline V gene has CDR1 LNHDA and CDR2 SQIVND (reference sequence). V shed 6 bases and J shed 8 bases, with 14 bases lying between them. CDR3 sequence reads: CASRGLGIDIQYF. The CDR3 coding sequence is TGTGCCAGTAGGGGGCTGGGGATCGACATTCAGTACTTC.

The chain carries TRBV13 and TRBJ2-1; 10 positions agree with TRBD1. This CDR3 spans 16 amino acids. V lost 2 bases, J lost 8 bases, and 9 bases stayed unmatched. Per germline, CDR1 PRHDT and CDR2 FYEKMQ (reference sequence). This chain's CDR3 is CASSLRDRGSLDEQFF. In nucleotides, the CDR3 is TGTGCCAGCAGCTTAAGGGACAGGGGCAGTTTGGATGAGCAGTTCTTC.

This chain links TRBV15 with TRBJ2-3; 8 nucleotides match TRBD1. V dropped 11 bases and J dropped 3; count of bases not matched to a gene: 10. The germline V gene has CDR1 LNHNV and CDR2 YYDKDF (reference sequence). The CDR3 is 14 residues long. CDR3 protein: CAANTGGQTDTQYF. CDR3 DNA sequence: TGTGCCGCGAACACAGGGGGTCAGACAGATACGCAGTATTTT.

The genes are TRBV11-2 and TRBJ1-2, with D possibly matching TRBD1 (5 bases). This CDR3 has 16 amino acids. Deletions cut 1 base from V and 8 bases from J, with 20 bases between. Germline-derived CDR1 and CDR2 are SGHAT and FQNNGV. The CDR3 loop is CASSLGLGGILDGYTF. Written as DNA, the CDR3 is TGTGCCAGCAGCTTAGGGCTGGGGGGAATACTTGACGGCTACACCTTC.

The chain couples TRBV10-3 to TRBJ2-5; D is uncertain. This CDR3 is built from 12 residues. Per the germline V gene, CDR1 is ENHRY and CDR2 is SYGVKD. V was pared by 2 bases and J by 4 bases, with 5 bases between. Here the CDR3 reads CAISETLETQYF. The CDR3 DNA follows: TGTGCCATCAGTGAGACTTTAGAGACCCAGTACTTC.

This chain joins TRBV14 and TRBJ1-6; no reliable D call. CDR1 and CDR2 from the germline V gene are SGHDN and FVKESK. The CDR3 sequence is 13 residues long. The ends were cut back, 1 base at V and 9 bases at J, with 7 bases in the middle. The CDR3 protein is CASSQVLVSPLHF. The CDR3 DNA follows: TGTGCCAGCAGCCAAGTCCTAGTTTCACCCCTCCACTTT.

This chain joins TRBV4-1 and TRBJ2-3; 8 bases map to TRBD2. V trimming: 4 bases; J trimming: 6 bases; junction bases outside the gene matches: 9. Germline V CDR1 and CDR2: MGHRA, YSYEKL. This CDR3 has 15 amino acids. CDR3 in amino acids: CASSLHSGAGDTQYF. CDR3 bases: TGCGCCAGCAGCCTACATAGCGGGGCGGGGGATACGCAGTATTTT.

The chain uses TRBV20-1 and TRBJ1-5; D is perhaps TRBD1 (6 bases). Between the trimmed V and J ends, which lost 3 bases and 5 bases, there was a span of 14 bases. Germline CDR1 reads DFQATT; CDR2 reads SNEGSKA (reference sequence). The CDR3 runs 14 residues. The chain's CDR3 is CSASPRTADQPQHF. CDR3 sequence (DNA): TGCAGTGCTAGTCCCCGGACAGCCGATCAGCCCCAGCATTTT.

The chain couples TRBV6-1 to TRBJ2-2; TRBD2 is a possible D gene (7 bases). The CDR3 has 13 residues. CDR1 is MNHNS, CDR2 SASEGT, per germline. The germline V and J ends were trimmed by 7 bases and 7 bases, with 13 bases remaining between them. CDR3 sequence (DNA): TGTGCCAGCAATCGAAGGGGGGGCGGGGAGCTGTTTTTT. Translated: CASNRRGGGELFF.

The chain recombines TRBV20-1 with TRBJ1-2; 7 bases map to TRBD1. Germline values: CDR1 DFQATT, CDR2 SNEGSKA (reference sequence). Trimming cost V 1 base and J 8 bases; bases outside gene matches: 4. This CDR3 has 12 residues. CDR3 protein: CSARAQGGGYTF. CDR3 coding DNA: TGCAGTGCTAGAGCTCAGGGGGGCGGCTACACCTTC.